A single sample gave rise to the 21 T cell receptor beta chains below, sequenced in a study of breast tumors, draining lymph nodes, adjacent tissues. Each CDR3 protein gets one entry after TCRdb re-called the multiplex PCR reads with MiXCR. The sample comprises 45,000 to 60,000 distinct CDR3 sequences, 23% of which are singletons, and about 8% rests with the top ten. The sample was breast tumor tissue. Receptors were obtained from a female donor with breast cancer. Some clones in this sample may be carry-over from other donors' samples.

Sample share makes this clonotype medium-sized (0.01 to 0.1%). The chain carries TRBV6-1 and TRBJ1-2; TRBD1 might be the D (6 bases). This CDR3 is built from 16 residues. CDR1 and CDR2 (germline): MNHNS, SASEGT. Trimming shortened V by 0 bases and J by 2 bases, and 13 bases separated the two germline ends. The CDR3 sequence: CASSEAGWQGNYGYTF. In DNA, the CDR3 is TGTGCCAGCAGTGAAGCGGGGTGGCAGGGGAACTATGGCTACACCTTC.

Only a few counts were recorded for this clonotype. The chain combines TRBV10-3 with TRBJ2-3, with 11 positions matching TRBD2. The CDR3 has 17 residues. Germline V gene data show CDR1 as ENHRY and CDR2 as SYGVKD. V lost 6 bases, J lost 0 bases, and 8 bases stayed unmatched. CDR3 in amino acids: CAIRGLAGGPSTDTQYF. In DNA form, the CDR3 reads TGTGCCATCAGGGGTCTAGCGGGGGGCCCCAGCACAGATACGCAGTATTTT.

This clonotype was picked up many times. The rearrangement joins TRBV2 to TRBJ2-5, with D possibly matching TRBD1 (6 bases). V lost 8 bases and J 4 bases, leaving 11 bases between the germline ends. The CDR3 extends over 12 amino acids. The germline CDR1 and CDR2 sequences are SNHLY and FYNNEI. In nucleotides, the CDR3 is TGTGCCAGCTTTCAGACAGGAGAGACCCAGTACTTC. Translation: CASFQTGETQYF.

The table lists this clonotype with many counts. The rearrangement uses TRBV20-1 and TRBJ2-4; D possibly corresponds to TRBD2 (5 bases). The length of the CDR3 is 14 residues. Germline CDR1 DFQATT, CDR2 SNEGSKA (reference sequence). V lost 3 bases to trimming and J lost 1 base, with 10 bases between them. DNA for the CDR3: TGCAGTGCTAGCACTAGAGGGGCCAAAAACATTCAGTACTTC. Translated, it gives CSASTRGAKNIQYF.

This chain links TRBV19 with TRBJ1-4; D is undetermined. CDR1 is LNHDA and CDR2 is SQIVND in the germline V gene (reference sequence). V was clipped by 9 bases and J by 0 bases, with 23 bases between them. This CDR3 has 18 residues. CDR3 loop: CASRNRGRYISTNEKLFF. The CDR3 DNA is TGTGCCAGCCGAAATCGCGGCAGGTACATATCAACTAATGAAAAACTGTTTTTT. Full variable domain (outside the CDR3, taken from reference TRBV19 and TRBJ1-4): DGGITQSPKYLFRKEGQNVTLSCEQNLNHDAMYWYRQDPGQGLRLIYYSQIVNDFQKGDIAEGYSVSREKKESFPLTVTSAQKNPTAFYLCASRNRGRYISTNEKLFFGSGTQLSVL.

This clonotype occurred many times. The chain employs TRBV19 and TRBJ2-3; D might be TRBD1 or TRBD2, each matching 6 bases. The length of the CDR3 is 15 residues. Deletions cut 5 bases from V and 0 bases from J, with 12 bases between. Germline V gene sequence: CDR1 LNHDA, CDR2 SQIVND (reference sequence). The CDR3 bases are TGTGCCAGTAGTTGGGGGGCCGTCAGCACAGATACGCAGTATTTT. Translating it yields CASSWGAVSTDTQYF.

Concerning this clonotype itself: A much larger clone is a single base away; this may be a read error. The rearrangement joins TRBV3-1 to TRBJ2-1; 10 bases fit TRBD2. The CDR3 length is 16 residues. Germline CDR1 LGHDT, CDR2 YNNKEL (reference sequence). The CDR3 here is CASGQRSGGAGNEQFF. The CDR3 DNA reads TGTGCCAGCGGCCAGAGAAGCGGGGGGGCGGGCAATGAGCAGTTCTTC.

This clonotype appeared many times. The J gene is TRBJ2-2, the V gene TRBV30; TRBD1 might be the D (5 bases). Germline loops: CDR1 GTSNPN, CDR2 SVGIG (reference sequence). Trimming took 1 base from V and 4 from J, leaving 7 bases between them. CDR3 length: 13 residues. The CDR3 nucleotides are TGTGCCTGGAGTGGAGACAGCACCGGGGAGCTGTTTTTT. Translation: CAWSGDSTGELFF. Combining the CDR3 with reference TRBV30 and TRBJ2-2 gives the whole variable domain SQTIHQWPATLVQPVGSPLSLECTVEGTSNPNLYWYRQAAGRGLQLLFYSVGIGQISSEVPQNLSASRPQDRQFILSSKKLLLSDSGFYLCAWSGDSTGELFFGEGSRLTVL.

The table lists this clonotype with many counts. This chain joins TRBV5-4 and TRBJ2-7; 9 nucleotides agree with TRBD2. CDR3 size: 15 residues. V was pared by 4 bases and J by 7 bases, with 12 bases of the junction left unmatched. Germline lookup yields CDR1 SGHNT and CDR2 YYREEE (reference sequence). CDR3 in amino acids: CASSRGGAGGTEQYF. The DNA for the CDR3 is TGTGCCAGCAGCCGCGGGGGGGCGGGAGGGACGGAGCAGTACTTC.

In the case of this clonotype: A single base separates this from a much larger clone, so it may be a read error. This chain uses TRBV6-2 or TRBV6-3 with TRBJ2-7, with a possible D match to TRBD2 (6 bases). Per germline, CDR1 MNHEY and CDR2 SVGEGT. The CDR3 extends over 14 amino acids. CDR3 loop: CASRSLGGDYERYF. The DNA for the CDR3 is TGTGCCAGCAGATCCCTGGGGGGAGACTACGAGCGGTACTTC.

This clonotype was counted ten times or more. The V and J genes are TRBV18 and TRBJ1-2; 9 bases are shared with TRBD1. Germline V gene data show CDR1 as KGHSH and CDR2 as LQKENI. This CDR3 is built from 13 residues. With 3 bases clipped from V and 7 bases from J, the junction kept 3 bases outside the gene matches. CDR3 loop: CASSPGQGGGYTF. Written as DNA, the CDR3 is TGTGCCAGCTCACCGGGACAGGGAGGTGGCTACACCTTC. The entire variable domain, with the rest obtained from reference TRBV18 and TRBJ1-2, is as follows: NAGVMQNPRHLVRRRGQEARLRCSPMKGHSHVYWYRQLPEEGLKFMVYLQKENIIDESGMPKERFSAEFPKEGPSILRIQQVVRGDSAAYFCASSPGQGGGYTFGSGTRLTVV.

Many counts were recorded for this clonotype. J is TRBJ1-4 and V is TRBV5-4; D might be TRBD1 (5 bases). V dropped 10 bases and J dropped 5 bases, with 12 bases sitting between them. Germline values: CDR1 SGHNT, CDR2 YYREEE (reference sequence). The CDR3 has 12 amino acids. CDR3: CAAGQGNEKLFF. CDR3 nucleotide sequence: TGTGCCGCCGGGCAGGGAAATGAAAAACTGTTTTTT.

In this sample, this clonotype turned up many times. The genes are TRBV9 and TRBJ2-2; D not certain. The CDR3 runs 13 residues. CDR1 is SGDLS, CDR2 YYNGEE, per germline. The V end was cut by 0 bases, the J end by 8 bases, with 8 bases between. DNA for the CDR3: TGTGCCAGCAGCGTAGATTTACAGGGGGAGCTGTTTTTT. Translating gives CASSVDLQGELFF.

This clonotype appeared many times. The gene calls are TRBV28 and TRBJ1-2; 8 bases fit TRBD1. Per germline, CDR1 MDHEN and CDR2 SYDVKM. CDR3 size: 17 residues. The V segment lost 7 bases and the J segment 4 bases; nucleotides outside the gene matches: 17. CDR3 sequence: CASTLWLRTGQTYGYTF. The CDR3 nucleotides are TGTGCCAGCACCTTGTGGCTCAGGACAGGGCAGACCTATGGCTACACCTTC.

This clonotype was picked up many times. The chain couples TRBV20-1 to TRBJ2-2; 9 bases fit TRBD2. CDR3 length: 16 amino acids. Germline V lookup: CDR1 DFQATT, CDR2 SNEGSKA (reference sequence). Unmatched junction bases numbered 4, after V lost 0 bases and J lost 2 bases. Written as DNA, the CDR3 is TGCAGTGCTAGAGATAAACTAGCGGGCAACACCGGGGAGCTGTTTTTT. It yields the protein CSARDKLAGNTGELFF.

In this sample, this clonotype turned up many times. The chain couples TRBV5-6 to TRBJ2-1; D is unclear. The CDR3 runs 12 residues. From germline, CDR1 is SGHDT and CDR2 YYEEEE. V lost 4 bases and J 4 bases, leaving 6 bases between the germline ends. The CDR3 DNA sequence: TGTGCCAGCAGCGGCCAATACAATGAGCAGTTCTTC. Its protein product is CASSGQYNEQFF.

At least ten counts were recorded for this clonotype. CDR3 in amino acids: CAVGGGFYGYTF. The CDR3, as DNA: TGTGCCGTGGGAGGAGGGTTCTATGGCTACACCTTC. The chain is built from TRBV6-6 and TRBJ1-2; D gene uncertain. Deletions cut 11 bases from V and 4 bases from J, with 14 bases between. Germline V lookup: CDR1 MNHNY, CDR2 SVGAGI (reference sequence). The CDR3 covers 12 residues.

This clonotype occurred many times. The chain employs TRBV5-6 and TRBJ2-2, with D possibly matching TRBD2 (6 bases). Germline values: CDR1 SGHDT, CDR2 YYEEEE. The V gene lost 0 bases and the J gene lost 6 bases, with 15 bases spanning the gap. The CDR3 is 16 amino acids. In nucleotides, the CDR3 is TGTGCCAGCAGCTTGGATACGAGGGAGGAGGCCGGGGAGCTGTTTTTT. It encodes CASSLDTREEAGELFF.

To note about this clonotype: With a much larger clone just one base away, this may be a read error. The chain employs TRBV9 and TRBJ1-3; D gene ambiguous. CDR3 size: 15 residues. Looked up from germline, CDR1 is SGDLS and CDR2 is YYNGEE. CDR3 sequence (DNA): TGTGCCAGCAGCGTAGTCAGGATAATTGGAAACACCACATATTTT. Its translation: CASSVVRIIGNTTYF.

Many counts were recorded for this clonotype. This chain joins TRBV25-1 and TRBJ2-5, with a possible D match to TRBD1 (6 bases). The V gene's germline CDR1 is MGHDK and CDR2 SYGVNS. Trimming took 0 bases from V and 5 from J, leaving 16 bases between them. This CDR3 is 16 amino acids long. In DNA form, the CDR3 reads TGTGCCAGCAGTGAATACCTGGTGGGGGCCAGGGAGACCCAGTACTTC. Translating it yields CASSEYLVGARETQYF.

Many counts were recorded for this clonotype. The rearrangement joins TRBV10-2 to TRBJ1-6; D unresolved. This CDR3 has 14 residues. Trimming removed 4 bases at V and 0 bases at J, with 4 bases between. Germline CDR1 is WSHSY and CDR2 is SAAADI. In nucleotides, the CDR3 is TGCGCCAGCAGTGTTAGCTCCTATAATTCACCCCTCCACTTT. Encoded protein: CASSVSSYNSPLHF.